This is a list of T cell receptor beta chains from one sample in a study of cytomegalovirus exposure and HLA in healthy donors. Produced via immunoSEQ multiplex PCR; TCRdb's table is partial and in-frame only. The sample lists roughly 220,000 clones, 60% to 80% occurring once. Sequencing was performed on PBMCs. Receptors were obtained from a woman in her 30s in good health and CMV-seronegative. CDR3s include the opening cysteine and the closing phenylalanine or tryptophan. The order of the fields is CDR3 protein, CDR3 DNA, D gene, V gene, J gene, clone size, CDR3 length. The D gene is left open where the match is weak. The listing skips clone size in some rows; elsewhere it reads once, few, many or a size class.

CASSYISPLAKNIQYF,TGCGCCAGCAGCTACATCTCGCCCCTGGCCAAAAACATTCAGTACTTC,.,TRBV5-1,TRBJ2-4,.,16
CASSPTELNTEAFF,TGCGCCAGCAGCCCGACAGAATTGAACACTGAAGCTTTCTTT,.,TRBV5-1,TRBJ1-1,.,14
CASNSGYNEQFF,TGTGCCAGCAACTCAGGGTACAATGAGCAGTTCTTC,.,TRBV6-5,TRBJ2-1,.,12
CASSPGGGADTQYF,TGTGCCAGCAGCCCCGGGGGAGGGGCAGATACGCAGTATTTT,TRBD2,TRBV14,TRBJ2-3,few,14
CAWSVSGSGGNQPQHF,TGTGCCTGGAGTGTAAGTGGGAGTGGGGGCAATCAGCCCCAGCATTTT,.,TRBV30,TRBJ1-5,.,16
CASSSGGGRMVQFF,TGTGCCAGCAGTTCCGGCGGGGGGCGAATGGTGCAGTTCTTC,TRBD2,TRBV6-1,TRBJ2-1,.,14
CASNTGGTEAFF,TGTGCCAGCAACACAGGGGGGACTGAAGCTTTCTTT,TRBD1,TRBV7-9,TRBJ1-1,.,12
CASSLRQDYEQYF,TGCGCCAGCAGCTTGAGACAGGACTACGAGCAGTACTTC,.,TRBV5-1,TRBJ2-7,.,13
CASRGNTEAFF,TGTGCCAGTAGGGGGAACACTGAAGCTTTCTTT,.,TRBV2,TRBJ1-1,.,11
CASGLTGTDQPQHF,TGTGCCAGCGGATTGACAGGTACCGATCAGCCCCAGCATTTT,.,TRBV25-1,TRBJ1-5,.,14
CASSLGGGNEQFF,TGTGCCAGCAGTCTTGGGGGGGGCAATGAGCAGTTCTTC,TRBD2,TRBV25-1,TRBJ2-1,once,13
CASSLVGLQAALRGTEAFF,TGTGCCAGCAGCTTGGTGGGGTTACAGGCGGCCCTCAGGGGCACTGAAGCTTTCTTT,.,TRBV7-9,TRBJ1-1,few,19
CASSSRGGYGYTF,TGTGCCAGCAGTAGTAGGGGAGGCTATGGCTACACCTTC,.,TRBV27,TRBJ1-2,.,13
CASSQVSGGYEKLFF,TGCGCCAGCAGCCAAGTTTCAGGGGGCTATGAAAAACTGTTTTTT,TRBD1,TRBV4-1,TRBJ1-4,.,15
CASSVGVGSVGYTF,TGTGCCAGCAGTGTTGGAGTTGGGTCGGTTGGCTACACCTTC,.,TRBV6-1,TRBJ1-2,.,14
CASSRKNREGYTF,TGTGCCAGCAGCCGCAAAAACAGGGAGGGCTACACCTTC,.,TRBV5-6,TRBJ1-2,.,13
CASSDPRNEQFF,TGTGCCAGCAGTGATCCCCGCAATGAGCAGTTCTTC,.,TRBV6-1,TRBJ2-1,once,12
CASSLTSGEYNEQFF,TGTGCCAGCAGCTTGACTAGCGGGGAATACAATGAGCAGTTCTTC,TRBD2,TRBV7-9,TRBJ2-1,.,15
CASSGQDPYYGYTF,TGTGCCAGCAGTGGACAGGACCCTTACTATGGCTACACCTTC,.,TRBV6-1,TRBJ1-2,.,14
CASQGTRQGKYEQYF,TGTGCCAGCCAGGGGACTCGACAGGGGAAGTACGAGCAGTACTTC,TRBD1,TRBV7-9,TRBJ2-7,.,15
CASSLSIGTALSGYGYTF,TGTGCCAGCAGTTTATCTATTGGGACAGCCCTTTCGGGGTATGGCTACACCTTC,TRBD1,TRBV27,TRBJ1-2,.,18
CARSAPGMSFGEQFF,TGTGCACGGAGTGCCCCCGGGATGAGCTTCGGTGAGCAGTTCTTC,.,TRBV30,TRBJ2-1,.,15
CASSLRGTEAFF,TGTGCCAGCAGCTTGCGGGGCACTGAAGCTTTCTTT,.,TRBV5-6,TRBJ1-1,.,12
CASSDPGQGPGNTIYF,TGTGCCAGCAGTGACCCCGGACAGGGCCCTGGAAACACCATATATTTT,TRBD1,TRBV6-4,TRBJ1-3,.,16
CATGLAGRYNEQFF,TGTGCCACAGGACTAGCGGGTCGGTACAATGAGCAGTTCTTC,TRBD2,TRBV6-1,TRBJ2-1,few,14
CASSPEAGGYYNEQFF,TGTGCCAGCAGTCCTGAAGCGGGAGGCTACTACAATGAGCAGTTCTTC,TRBD2,TRBV27,TRBJ2-1,.,16
CASSIGQIGGYTF,TGTGCCAGTAGTATAGGCCAGATTGGTGGCTACACCTTC,.,TRBV19,TRBJ1-2,.,13
CSVAGLAYNEQFF,TGCAGCGTTGCGGGACTAGCCTACAATGAGCAGTTCTTC,TRBD2,TRBV29-1,TRBJ2-1,few,13
CASKEQNAGELFF,TGTGCCAGCAAGGAACAGAACGCCGGGGAGCTGTTTTTT,.,TRBV2,TRBJ2-2,.,13
CASSPRQGDQPQHF,TGTGCCAGCAGCCCCAGACAGGGGGATCAGCCCCAGCATTTT,TRBD1,TRBV7-2,TRBJ1-5,.,14
CASSVSGTSGRRSYNEQFF,TGTGCCAGCAGCGTCTCCGGGACTAGCGGGAGGAGGTCCTACAATGAGCAGTTCTTC,TRBD2,TRBV7-2,TRBJ2-1,once,19
CASSLLPGYNEQFF,TGTGCCAGCAGCTTATTGCCGGGTTACAATGAGCAGTTCTTC,.,TRBV7-9,TRBJ2-1,few,14
CASSLGTADQPQHF,TGTGCCAGCAGCCTGGGGACAGCAGATCAGCCCCAGCATTTT,TRBD1,TRBV7-8,TRBJ1-5,.,14
CASSTSHERNQPQHF,TGTGCCAGTAGTACCTCCCACGAGCGCAATCAGCCCCAGCATTTT,.,TRBV19,TRBJ1-5,.,15
CASRISMGGEKLFF,TGTGCCAGCAGGATCTCCATGGGGGGGGAAAAACTGTTTTTT,.,TRBV6-1,TRBJ1-4,.,14